Below are 12 T cell receptor beta chains sequenced from a single sample in a study of T-cell memory formation after mild COVID-19. TCRdb reprocessed the 5' RACE reads via MiXCR and lists one record per CDR3 protein. Found here are tens of thousands of distinct CDR3 sequences, approximately 15% of them singletons; the top ten hold approximately 40%. The sequencing sample was made of PBMCs or a T cell subset sorted from them (not recorded which). The receptors here all came from a man in his late teens or twenties who had mild COVID-19 (a few samples of this study predate the infection). Cell type and time point are not known.

This rearrangement joins TRBV11-2 to TRBJ2-1, with 7 bases fitting TRBD1. The CDR3 sequence is 14 residues long. Germline loops: CDR1 SGHAT, CDR2 FQNNGV. V lost 5 bases to trimming and J lost 6 bases; unmatched junction nucleotides: 7. The CDR3 DNA follows: TGTGCCAGCAGCGCACCTGACAGGGTCAATGAGCAGTTCTTC. It specifies CASSAPDRVNEQFF.

This clonotype was picked up a small number of times. The rearrangement links TRBV3-1 to TRBJ2-5; 15 bases align to TRBD2. The CDR3 has 17 residues. The V gene end was trimmed by 5 bases and the J gene end by 1 base; junction bases not matched to a gene: 5. From germline, CDR1 is LGHDT and CDR2 YNNKEL (reference sequence). CDR3 in DNA: TGTGCCAGCAGCACTGGGACTAGCGGGGGGTTCCAAGAGACCCAGTACTTC. Translating gives CASSTGTSGGFQETQYF.

V gene TRBV6-1 combines with J gene TRBJ2-5; D remains ambiguous. Trimming left V 2 bases short and J 5 bases short, with 12 bases between. CDR1 is MNHNS, CDR2 SASEGT, per germline. The CDR3 has 14 amino acids. CDR3 DNA: TGTGCCAGCAGTGAACCTGACGCGCGGGAGACCCAGTACTTC. Protein sequence: CASSEPDARETQYF.

This clonotype was recorded many times. V and J are TRBV20-1 and TRBJ1-2, with D unclear. Between the trimmed V and J ends, which lost 2 bases and 5 bases, there was a span of 12 bases. The CDR3 contains 13 residues. Germline values: CDR1 DFQATT, CDR2 SNEGSKA (reference sequence). In nucleotides, the CDR3 is TGCAGTGCTAGATATAGGGTAGTATATGGCTACACCTTC. Amino acid sequence: CSARYRVVYGYTF.

A note on this clonotype: It may be a read error: a sequence one base away is much more abundant. The J gene is TRBJ2-7, the V gene TRBV2, with 9 positions matching TRBD1. The CDR3 is 12 residues long. Germline values: CDR1 SNHLY, CDR2 FYNNEI. CDR3 DNA: TGTGCCGGAGGGACAGGGAACTACGAGCAGTGCGTC. Encoded protein: CAGGTGNYEQCV.

This clonotype was counted many times. The rearrangement joins TRBV5-5 to TRBJ2-1; 10 bases are a match to TRBD2. CDR1 and CDR2 (germline): SGHKS, YYEKEE (reference sequence). V was clipped by 2 bases and J by 8 bases; unmatched bases: 10. There are 16 residues in the CDR3. CDR3 residues: CASSFNLASGGYEQFF. The CDR3 coding sequence is TGTGCCAGCAGCTTCAATCTGGCTAGCGGGGGTTATGAGCAGTTCTTC.

The rearrangement uses TRBV12-3 or TRBV12-4 and TRBJ2-1, with D perhaps matching TRBD2 (7 bases). V lost 7 bases and J lost 7, with 23 bases in between. CDR3 length: 16 amino acids. The CDR3 spells CASTPPLGGPRNEQFF. CDR3 nucleotide sequence: TGTGCCAGCACCCCCCCCCTGGGGGGGCCAAGGAATGAGCAGTTCTTC.

The V and J genes are TRBV19 and TRBJ1-1, with D possibly matching TRBD1 (5 bases). Germline V gene data show CDR1 as LNHDA and CDR2 as SQIVND (reference sequence). Trimming took 2 bases from V and 4 from J, leaving 14 bases between them. There are 15 residues in the CDR3. CDR3 DNA sequence: TGTGCCAGTAGTATATTGGCGAGTGGGGGCACTGAAGCTTTCTTT. This translates into CASSILASGGTEAFF.

The chain joins TRBV7-6 to TRBJ1-6; D unclear. The CDR3 length is 13 residues. V was trimmed by 1 base and J by 9 bases, leaving 7 bases between them. Per germline, CDR1 SGHVS and CDR2 FNYEAQ. The CDR3 spells CASSLGGSSPLHF. DNA of the CDR3: TGTGCCAGCAGCTTAGGGGGATCTTCACCCCTCCACTTT. The complete variable domain, with remaining parts taken from reference TRBV7-6 and TRBJ1-6, reads GAGVSQSPRYKVTKRGQDVALRCDPISGHVSLYWYRQALGQGPEFLTYFNYEAQQDKSGLPNDRFSAERPEGSISTLTIQRTEQRDSAMYRCASSLGGSSPLHFGNGTRLTVT.

In its sample, this clonotype was seen a few times. The chain joins TRBV7-6 to TRBJ2-2; perhaps TRBD2 as D (6 bases). The CDR3 extends over 14 amino acids. Between the trimmed V and J ends, which lost 6 bases and 7 bases, there was a span of 15 bases. Germline V gives CDR1 SGHVS, CDR2 FNYEAQ. CDR3 bases: TGTGCCAGCAGTCTAGCGTCGGCGGTCGGGGAGCTGTTTTTT. It specifies CASSLASAVGELFF.

V and J are TRBV29-1 and TRBJ2-1, with D perhaps TRBD1 or TRBD2 (6 bases each). The CDR3 spans 17 residues. Germline V CDR1 and CDR2: SQVTM, ANQGSEA. Between the trimmed V and J ends, which lost 3 bases and 0 bases, there was a span of 18 bases. The CDR3 spells CSVDPTGGHRSYNEQFF. CDR3 in DNA: TGCAGCGTTGACCCCACCGGGGGCCACCGCTCCTACAATGAGCAGTTCTTC.

A few counts support this clonotype. This chain connects TRBV6-5 to TRBJ1-2; the D is unclear. CDR3 size: 18 residues. Germline CDR1 and CDR2: MNHEY and SVGAGI. V lost 3 bases, J lost 5 bases, and 25 bases lay in between. CDR3 sequence reads: CASSYSVVRDPGRYGYTF. In DNA, the CDR3 is TGTGCCAGCAGTTATTCGGTTGTTCGCGACCCCGGGAGATATGGCTACACCTTC.